This T cell receptor beta chain was profiled in a study of T cell repertoires in cytomegalovirus infection. Study-wide context: Both a matching HLA type and CMV infection were indicated by public TCR beta signatures.

TCRdb ran MiXCR on the reads and lists one entry per CDR3 protein. The sample includes approximately 770,000 distinct CDR3 sequences, just under 30% of them seen just once. This clonotype was counted only a few times. Its matching antigen is unknown. The length of the CDR3 is 11 residues. Trimming took off 6 bases at V and 3 bases at J, with 5 bases between the two ends. Looked up from germline, CDR1 is MNHNS and CDR2 is SASEGT. Source: cultured CD8+ T cells from PBMCs, taken from culture after CMV antigen stimulation. This clonotype originated in a human donor in good health (CMV status not recorded). Some clones in this sample may be carry-over from other donors' samples. This chain connects TRBV6-1 to TRBJ1-1; D is uncertain. CDR3 DNA sequence: TGTGCCAGCAGGCTATACACTGAAGCTTTCTTT. Amino acids: CASRLYTEAFF.